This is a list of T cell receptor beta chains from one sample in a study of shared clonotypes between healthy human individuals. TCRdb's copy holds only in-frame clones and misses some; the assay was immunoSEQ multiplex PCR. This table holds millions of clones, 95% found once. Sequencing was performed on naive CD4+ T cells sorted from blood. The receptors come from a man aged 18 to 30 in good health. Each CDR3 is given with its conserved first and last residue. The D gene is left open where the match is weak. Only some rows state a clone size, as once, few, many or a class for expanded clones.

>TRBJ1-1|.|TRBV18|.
CASSPSNTEAFF
TGTGCCAGCTCACCAAGCAACACTGAAGCTTTCTTT
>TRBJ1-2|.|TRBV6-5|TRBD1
CASSRTGIGDGYTF
TGTGCCAGCAGTAGGACAGGGATCGGGGATGGCTACACCTTC
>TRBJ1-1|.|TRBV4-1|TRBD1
CASSQVLDRGETEAFF
TGCGCCAGCAGCCAAGTTTTAGACAGGGGTGAGACTGAAGCTTTCTTT
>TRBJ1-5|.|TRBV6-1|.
CASSDRKGNQPQHF
TGTGCCAGCAGTGACAGGAAAGGCAATCAGCCCCAGCATTTT
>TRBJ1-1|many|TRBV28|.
CASNLPTEAFF
TGTGCCAGCAACCTTCCCACTGAAGCTTTCTTT
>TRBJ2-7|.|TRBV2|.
CASNRGTVEQYF
TGTGCCAGCAATAGGGGGACCGTCGAGCAGTACTTC
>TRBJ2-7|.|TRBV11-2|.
CASSPELWRYEQYF
TGTGCCAGCAGCCCAGAGTTGTGGCGGTACGAGCAGTACTTC
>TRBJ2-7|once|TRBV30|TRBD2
CACRKGTSGSYEQYF
TGTGCCTGCCGGAAGGGGACTAGCGGGAGCTACGAGCAGTACTTC
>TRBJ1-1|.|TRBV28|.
CASYPPGVGRRTEAFF
TGTGCCAGCTACCCCCCCGGGGTAGGCCGTAGAACTGAAGCTTTCTTT
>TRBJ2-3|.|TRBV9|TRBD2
CASSFGTSGSTDTQYF
TGTGCCAGCAGCTTCGGGACTAGCGGGAGCACAGATACGCAGTATTTT
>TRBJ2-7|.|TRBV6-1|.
CASSVEGYEQYF
TGTGCCAGCAGTGTAGAAGGTTACGAGCAGTACTTC
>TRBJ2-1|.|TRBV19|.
CASSTLTGFDEQFF
TGTGCCAGTAGTACTCTTACAGGGTTCGATGAGCAGTTCTTC
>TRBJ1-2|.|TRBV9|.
CASSPHAGYGYTF
TGTGCCAGCAGCCCCCACGCTGGTTATGGCTACACCTTC
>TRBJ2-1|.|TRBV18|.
CASSPSWGRQNNEQFF
TGTGCCAGCTCACCCTCGTGGGGGCGACAAAATAATGAGCAGTTCTTC
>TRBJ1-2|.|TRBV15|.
CATSREGVTYGYTF
TGTGCCACCAGCAGAGAGGGGGTCACCTATGGCTACACCTTC